This TCR beta chain was sequenced for a study of technical replicates of blood from a few donors. V lost 6 bases, J lost 13 bases, and 16 bases stayed unmatched. The V gene's germline CDR1 is LNHDA and CDR2 SQIVND (reference sequence). There are 14 residues in the CDR3. Data came from immunoSEQ multiplex PCR; TCRdb stores just in-frame clones and leaves some out. This sample has tens of thousands of clones, with 80% to 90% found just once. The sequenced sample consisted of PBMCs. This chain connects TRBV19 to TRBJ2-7; 9 nucleotides agree with TRBD2. The TCR originated in a human donor in good health. Some clones in this sample may be carry-over from other donors' samples. The chain's CDR3 is CASRRDSIAGETYF. As DNA, the CDR3 is TGTGCCAGTAGGAGAGACAGCATAGCGGGAGAGACTTACTTC. The full variable domain, in which reference TRBV19 and TRBJ2-7 provide the parts outside the CDR3, is DGGITQSPKYLFRKEGQNVTLSCEQNLNHDAMYWYRQDPGQGLRLIYYSQIVNDFQKGDIAEGYSVSREKKESFPLTVTSAQKNPTAFYLCASRRDSIAGETYFGPGTRLTVT.